Detailed here is one TCR beta chain. Authors' analysis steps: Reference gene primer amplification yielded estimated nucleated cell counts. TCRdb's copy holds only in-frame clones and misses some; the assay was immunoSEQ multiplex PCR. That table is the source of V, J and clone size, and D and trimming were worked out from the DNA. The sample records roughly 300,000 clones, roughly four fifths being singletons. These data originate in a study of blood T cell repertoires in COVID-19. The CDR3 is made up of 12 amino acids. With 4 bases removed from V and 8 bases from J, the gap between germline ends came to 11 bases.

Sequencing input: peripheral blood. The source of this sequence is a woman aged 45-65 years who had recovered from COVID-19. This chain joins TRBV12-3 or TRBV12-4 and TRBJ1-2; perhaps TRBD1 as D (5 bases). The CDR3 loop is CASSWGEFGYTF. The DNA of the CDR3 is TGTGCCAGCAGTTGGGGGGAGTTCGGCTACACCTTC.